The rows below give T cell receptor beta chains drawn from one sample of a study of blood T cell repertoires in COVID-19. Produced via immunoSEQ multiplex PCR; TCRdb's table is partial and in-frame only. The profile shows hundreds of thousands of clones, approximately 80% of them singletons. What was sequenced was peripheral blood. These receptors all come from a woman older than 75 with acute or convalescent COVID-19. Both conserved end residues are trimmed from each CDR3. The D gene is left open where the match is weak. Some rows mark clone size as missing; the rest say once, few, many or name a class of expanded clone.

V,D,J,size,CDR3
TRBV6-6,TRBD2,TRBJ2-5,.,ASSYFKSGGRTQY
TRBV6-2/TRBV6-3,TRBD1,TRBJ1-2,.,ASGLWDRGDYT
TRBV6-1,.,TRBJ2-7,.,ASSEAGGYYEQY
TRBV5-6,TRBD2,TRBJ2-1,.,ASSIRTSGSVSEQF
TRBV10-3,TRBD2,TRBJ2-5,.,AISDLAGAEETQY
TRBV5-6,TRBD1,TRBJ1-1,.,ASSPGQTTEAF
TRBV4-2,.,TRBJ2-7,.,ASSQDWAGFDYEQY
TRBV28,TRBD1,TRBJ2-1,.,ASSLWAGGTYNEQF
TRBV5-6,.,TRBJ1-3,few,ASSLGGLFSGNTIY
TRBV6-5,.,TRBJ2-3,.,ASRYLPWDTQY
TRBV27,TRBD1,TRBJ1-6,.,ASSLFRGRISPLH
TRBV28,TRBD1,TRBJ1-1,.,ASSGFGQGALNTEAF
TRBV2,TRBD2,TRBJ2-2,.,ASRGGANTGELF
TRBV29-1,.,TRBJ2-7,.,SVRYRAYEQY
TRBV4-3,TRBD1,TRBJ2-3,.,ASSQGADRGDTQY
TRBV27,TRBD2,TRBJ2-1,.,ASRTLAGGEQF
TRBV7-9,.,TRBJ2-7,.,ASSKGEQRTYEQY
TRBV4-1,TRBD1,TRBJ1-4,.,ASSQAPDRGRFSEKLF
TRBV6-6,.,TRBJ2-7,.,ASSLRGAGEQY
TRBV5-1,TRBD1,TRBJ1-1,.,ASSLADRGTEAF
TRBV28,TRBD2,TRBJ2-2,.,ASSFGLAGLLSGELF
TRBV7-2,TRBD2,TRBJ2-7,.,ASSLRPSGRTYEQY
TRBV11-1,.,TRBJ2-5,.,ASSYRTDPETQY
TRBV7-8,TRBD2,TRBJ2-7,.,ASSLGASGSSYEQY
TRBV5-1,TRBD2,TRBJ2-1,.,ASSPGSGGSNEQF
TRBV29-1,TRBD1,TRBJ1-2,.,SVEAPTGSGYT
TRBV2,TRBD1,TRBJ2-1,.,ASSEEGRGYNEQF
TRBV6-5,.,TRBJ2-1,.,ASIRGQSSYNEQF
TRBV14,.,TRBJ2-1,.,ASSQPKLATVDNEQF
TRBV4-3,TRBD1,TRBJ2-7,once,ASSLRDRAYEQY
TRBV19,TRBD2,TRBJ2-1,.,ASRVAGSSNEQF
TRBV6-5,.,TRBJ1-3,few,ASSYSPPNSGNTIY
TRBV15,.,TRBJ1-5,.,ATSRSSQGSNQPQH
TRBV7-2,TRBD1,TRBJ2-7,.,ASSLAQGAPYEQY
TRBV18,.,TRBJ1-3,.,ASSPRTDLNTIY
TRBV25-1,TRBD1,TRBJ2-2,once,ASPGQADGRELF
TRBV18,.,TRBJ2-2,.,ASSPQNTGELF
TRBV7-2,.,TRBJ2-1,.,ASSLDFFLEQF
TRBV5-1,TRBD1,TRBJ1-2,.,ASGLRTGIDGYT
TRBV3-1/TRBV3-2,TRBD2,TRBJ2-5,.,ASSRGLAGAQETQY
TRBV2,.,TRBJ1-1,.,ASSIQEYTEAF
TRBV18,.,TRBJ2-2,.,ASSPGRGGTGELF
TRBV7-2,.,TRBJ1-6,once,ASSLDRPSSYNSPLH
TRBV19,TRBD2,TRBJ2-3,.,ASSINPSGSLDTQY
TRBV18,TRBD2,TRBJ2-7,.,ASSPNAGGLYEQY
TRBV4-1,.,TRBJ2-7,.,ASSQGTGLPYEQY
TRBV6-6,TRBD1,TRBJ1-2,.,ASSPDRDYGYT
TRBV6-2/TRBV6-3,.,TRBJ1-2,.,ASSYRQGFGRYYGYT
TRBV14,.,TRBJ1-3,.,ASSGGTVAGNTIY
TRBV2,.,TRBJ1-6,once,ASSDFISYNSPLH
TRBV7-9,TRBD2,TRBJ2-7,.,ASSLDGGISYEQY
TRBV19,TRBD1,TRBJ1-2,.,ASSPTGNYGYT
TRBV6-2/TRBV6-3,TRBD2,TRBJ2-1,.,ASSPPGLAVEQF
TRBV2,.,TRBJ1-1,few,ASKSDSKNTEAF
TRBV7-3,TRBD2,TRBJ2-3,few,ASSIGGGTDTQY
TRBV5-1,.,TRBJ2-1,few,ASSPLNSGDEQF
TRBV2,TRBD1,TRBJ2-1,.,ASSDSGTGSRGAYNEQF
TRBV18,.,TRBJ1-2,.,ASSPQGGFNYGYT
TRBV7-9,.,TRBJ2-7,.,ASSRQTGLYEQY
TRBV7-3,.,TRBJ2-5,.,ASSPTGQPGETQY